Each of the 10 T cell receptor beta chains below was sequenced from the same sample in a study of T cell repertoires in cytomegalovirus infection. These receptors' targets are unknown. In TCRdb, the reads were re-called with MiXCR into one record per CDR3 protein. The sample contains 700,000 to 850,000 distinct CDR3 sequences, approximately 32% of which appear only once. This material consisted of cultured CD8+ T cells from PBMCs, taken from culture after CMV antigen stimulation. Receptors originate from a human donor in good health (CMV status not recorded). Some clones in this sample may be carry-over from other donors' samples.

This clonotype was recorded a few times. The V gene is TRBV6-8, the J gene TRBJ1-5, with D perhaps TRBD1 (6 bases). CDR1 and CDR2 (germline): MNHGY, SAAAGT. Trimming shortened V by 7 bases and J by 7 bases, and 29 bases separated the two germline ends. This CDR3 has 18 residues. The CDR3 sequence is CASTSPVEQGGDDQPQHF. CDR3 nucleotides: TGTGCCAGCACGTCCCCCGTGGAACAGGGAGGAGACGACCAGCCCCAGCATTTT.

CDR3 coding DNA: TGTGCCAGCAGTTTAAGAAATTATCAGCCCCAGCATTTT. Translating gives CASSLRNYQPQHF. This chain uses TRBV27 with TRBJ1-5; D ambiguous. Germline V CDR1 and CDR2: MNHEY, SMNVEV (reference sequence). CDR3 length equals 13 residues. With 2 bases removed from V and 5 bases from J, the gap between germline ends came to 7 bases.

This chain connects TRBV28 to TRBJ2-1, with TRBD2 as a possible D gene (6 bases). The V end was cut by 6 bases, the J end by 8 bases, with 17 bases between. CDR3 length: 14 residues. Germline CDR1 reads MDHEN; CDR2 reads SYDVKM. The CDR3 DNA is TGTGCCAGCAGCCTTATCGGACTATCCCATGAGCAGTTCTTC. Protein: CASSLIGLSHEQFF.

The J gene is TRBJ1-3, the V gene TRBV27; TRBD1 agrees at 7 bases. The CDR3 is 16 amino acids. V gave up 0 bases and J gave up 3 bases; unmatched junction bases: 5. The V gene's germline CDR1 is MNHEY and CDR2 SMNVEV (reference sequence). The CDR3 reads CASSLSPTGSGNTIYF. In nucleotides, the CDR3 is TGTGCCAGCAGTTTATCCCCGACAGGGAGTGGAAACACCATATATTTT.

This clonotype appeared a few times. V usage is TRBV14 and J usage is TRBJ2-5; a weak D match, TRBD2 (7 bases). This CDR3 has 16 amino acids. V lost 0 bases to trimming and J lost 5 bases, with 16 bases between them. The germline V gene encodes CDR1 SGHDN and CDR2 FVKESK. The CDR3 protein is CASSQDRRGGEETQYF. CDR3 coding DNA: TGTGCCAGCAGCCAAGATCGTAGGGGGGGCGAGGAGACCCAGTACTTC.

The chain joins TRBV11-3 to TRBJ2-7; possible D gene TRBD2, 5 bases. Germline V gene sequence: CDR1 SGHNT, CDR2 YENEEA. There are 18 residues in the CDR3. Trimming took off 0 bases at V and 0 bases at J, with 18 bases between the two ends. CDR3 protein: CASSLEEGGVLSSYEQYV. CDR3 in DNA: TGTGCCAGCAGCTTAGAAGAAGGAGGAGTTTTAAGCTCCTACGAGCAGTACGTC.

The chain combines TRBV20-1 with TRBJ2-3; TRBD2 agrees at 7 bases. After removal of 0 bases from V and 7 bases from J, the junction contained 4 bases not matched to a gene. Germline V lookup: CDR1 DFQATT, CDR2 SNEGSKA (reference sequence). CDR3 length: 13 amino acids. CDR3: CSARDRGGNTQYF. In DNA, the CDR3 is TGCAGTGCTAGAGATCGCGGGGGAAATACGCAGTATTTT.

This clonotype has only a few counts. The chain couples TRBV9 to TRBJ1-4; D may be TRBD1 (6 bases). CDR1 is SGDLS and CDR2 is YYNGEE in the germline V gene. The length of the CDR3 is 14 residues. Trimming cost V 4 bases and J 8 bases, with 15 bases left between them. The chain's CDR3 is CASSSGQGIEKLFF. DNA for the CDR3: TGTGCCAGCAGCTCGGGCCAGGGGATCGAAAAACTGTTTTTT.

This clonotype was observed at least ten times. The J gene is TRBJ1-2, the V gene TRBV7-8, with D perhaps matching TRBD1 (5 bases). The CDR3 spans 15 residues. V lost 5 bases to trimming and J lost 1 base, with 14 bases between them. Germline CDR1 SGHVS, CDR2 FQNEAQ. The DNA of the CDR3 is TGTGCCAGCAGCCCTAGAGGGGCTATTAACTATGGCTACACCTTC. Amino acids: CASSPRGAINYGYTF.

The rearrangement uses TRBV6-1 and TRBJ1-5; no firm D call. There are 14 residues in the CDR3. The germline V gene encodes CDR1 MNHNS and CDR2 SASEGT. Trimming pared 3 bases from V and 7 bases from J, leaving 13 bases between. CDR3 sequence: CASSEHQTEQPQHF. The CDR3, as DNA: TGTGCCAGCAGTGAGCATCAAACAGAGCAGCCCCAGCATTTT.